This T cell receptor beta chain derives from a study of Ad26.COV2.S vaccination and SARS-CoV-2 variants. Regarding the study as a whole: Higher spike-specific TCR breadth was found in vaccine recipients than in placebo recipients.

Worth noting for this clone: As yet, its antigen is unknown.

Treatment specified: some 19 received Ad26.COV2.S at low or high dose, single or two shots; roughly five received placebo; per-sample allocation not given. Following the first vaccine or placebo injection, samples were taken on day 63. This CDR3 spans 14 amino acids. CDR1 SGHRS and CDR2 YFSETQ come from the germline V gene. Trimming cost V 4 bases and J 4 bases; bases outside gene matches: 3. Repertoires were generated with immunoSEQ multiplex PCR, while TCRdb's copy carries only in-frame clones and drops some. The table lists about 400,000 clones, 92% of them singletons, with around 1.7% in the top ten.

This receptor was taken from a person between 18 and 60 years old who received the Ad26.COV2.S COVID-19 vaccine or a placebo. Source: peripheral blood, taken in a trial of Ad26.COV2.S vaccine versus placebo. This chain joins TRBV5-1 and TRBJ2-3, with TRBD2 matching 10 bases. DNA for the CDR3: TGCGCCAGCAGCATCGGGACTAGCGCAGATACGCAGTATTTT. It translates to CASSIGTSADTQYF. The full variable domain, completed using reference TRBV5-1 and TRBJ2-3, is KAGVTQTPRYLIKTRGQQVTLSCSPISGHRSVSWYQQTPGQGLQFLFEYFSETQRNKGNFPGRFSGRQFSNSRSEMNVSTLELGDSALYLCASSIGTSADTQYFGPGTRLTVL.